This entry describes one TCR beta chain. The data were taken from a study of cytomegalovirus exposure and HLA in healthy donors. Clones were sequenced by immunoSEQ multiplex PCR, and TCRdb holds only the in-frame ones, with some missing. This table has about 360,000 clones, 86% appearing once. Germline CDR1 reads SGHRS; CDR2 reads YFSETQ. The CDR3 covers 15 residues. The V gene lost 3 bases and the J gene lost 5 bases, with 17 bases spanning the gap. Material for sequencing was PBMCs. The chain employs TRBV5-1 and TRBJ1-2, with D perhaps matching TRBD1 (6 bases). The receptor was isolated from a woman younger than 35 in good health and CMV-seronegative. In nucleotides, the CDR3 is TGCGCCAGCAGCTCCGGACAGCCGGCCCTATATGGCTACACCTTC. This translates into CASSSGQPALYGYTF. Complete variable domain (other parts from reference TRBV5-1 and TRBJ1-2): KAGVTQTPRYLIKTRGQQVTLSCSPISGHRSVSWYQQTPGQGLQFLFEYFSETQRNKGNFPGRFSGRQFSNSRSEMNVSTLELGDSALYLCASSSGQPALYGYTFGSGTRLTVV.